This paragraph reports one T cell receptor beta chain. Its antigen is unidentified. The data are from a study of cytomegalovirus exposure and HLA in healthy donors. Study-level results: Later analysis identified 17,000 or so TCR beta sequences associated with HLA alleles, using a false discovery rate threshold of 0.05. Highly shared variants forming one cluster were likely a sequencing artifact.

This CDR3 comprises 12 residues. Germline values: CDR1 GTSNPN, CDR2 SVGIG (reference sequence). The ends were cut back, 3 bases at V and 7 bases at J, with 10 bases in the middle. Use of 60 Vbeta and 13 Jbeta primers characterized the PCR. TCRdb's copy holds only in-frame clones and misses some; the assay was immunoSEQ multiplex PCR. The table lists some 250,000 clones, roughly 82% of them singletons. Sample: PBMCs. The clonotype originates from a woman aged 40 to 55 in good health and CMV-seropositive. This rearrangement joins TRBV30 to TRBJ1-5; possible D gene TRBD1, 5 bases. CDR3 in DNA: TGTGCCTGGAGGGGACTAGGGCAGCCCCAGCATTTT. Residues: CAWRGLGQPQHF.